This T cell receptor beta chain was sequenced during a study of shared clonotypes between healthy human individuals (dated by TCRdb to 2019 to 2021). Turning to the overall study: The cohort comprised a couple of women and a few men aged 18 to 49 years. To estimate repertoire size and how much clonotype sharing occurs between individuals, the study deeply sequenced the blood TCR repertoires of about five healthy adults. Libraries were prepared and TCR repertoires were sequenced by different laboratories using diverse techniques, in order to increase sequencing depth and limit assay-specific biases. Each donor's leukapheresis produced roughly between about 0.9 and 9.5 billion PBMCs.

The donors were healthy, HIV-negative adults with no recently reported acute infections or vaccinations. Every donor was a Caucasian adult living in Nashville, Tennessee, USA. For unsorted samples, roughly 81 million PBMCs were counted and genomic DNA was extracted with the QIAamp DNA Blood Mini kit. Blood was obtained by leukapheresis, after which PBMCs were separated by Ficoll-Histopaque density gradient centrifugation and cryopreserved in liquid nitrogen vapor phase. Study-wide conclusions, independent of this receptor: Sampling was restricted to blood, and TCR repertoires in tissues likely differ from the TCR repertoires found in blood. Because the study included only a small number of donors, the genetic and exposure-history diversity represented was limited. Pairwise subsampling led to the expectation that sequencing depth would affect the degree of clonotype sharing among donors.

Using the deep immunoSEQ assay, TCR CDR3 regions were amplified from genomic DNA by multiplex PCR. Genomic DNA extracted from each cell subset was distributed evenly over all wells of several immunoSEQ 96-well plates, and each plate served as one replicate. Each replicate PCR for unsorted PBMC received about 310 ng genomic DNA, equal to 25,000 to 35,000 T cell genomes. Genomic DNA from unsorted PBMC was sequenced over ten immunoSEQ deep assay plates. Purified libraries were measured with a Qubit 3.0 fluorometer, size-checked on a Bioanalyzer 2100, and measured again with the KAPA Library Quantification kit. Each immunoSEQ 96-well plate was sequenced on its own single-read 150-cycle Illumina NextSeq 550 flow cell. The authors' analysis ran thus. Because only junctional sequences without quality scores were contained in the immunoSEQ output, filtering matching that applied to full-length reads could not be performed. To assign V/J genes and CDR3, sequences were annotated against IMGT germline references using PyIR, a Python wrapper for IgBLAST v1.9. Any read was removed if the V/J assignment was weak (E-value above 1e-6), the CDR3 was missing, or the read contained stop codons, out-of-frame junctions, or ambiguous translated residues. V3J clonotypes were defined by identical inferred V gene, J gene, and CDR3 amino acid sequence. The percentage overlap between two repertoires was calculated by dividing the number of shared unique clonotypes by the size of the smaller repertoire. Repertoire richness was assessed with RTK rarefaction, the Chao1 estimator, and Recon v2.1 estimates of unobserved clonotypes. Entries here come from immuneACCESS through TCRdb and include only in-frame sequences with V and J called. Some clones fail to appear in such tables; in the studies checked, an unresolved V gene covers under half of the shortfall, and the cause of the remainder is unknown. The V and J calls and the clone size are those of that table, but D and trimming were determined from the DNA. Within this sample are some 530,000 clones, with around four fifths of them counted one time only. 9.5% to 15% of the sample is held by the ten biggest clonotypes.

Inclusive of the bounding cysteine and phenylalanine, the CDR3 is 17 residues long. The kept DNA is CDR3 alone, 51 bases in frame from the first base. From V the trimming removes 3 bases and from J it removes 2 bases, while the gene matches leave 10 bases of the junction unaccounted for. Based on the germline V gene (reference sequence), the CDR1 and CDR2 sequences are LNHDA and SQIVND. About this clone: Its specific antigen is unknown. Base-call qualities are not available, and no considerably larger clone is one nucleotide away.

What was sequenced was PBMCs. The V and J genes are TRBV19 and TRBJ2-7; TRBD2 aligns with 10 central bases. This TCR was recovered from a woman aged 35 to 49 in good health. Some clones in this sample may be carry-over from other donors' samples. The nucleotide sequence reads TGTGCCAGTAGTATTCGCCCTAGCGGGAGAACCCCCTACGAGCAGTACTTC. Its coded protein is CASSIRPSGRTPYEQYF. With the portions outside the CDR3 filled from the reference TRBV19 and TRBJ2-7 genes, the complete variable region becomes DGGITQSPKYLFRKEGQNVTLSCEQNLNHDAMYWYRQDPGQGLRLIYYSQIVNDFQKGDIAEGYSVSREKKESFPLTVTSAQKNPTAFYLCASSIRPSGRTPYEQYFGPGTRLTVT.